A selection of T cell receptor beta chains follows, all from one sample in a study of blood T cell repertoires in COVID-19. The table came from immunoSEQ multiplex PCR; TCRdb's copy has only in-frame clones and leaves some out. Of 97,000 or so clones in the sample, roughly 78% were seen once. The sample consisted of peripheral blood. Receptor source: an elderly woman with active or convalescent COVID-19. Both conserved end residues are part of each CDR3. The D gene is left open where the match is weak. Size values are once, few and many counts, or a class for expanded clones, and some rows have none.

>once|.|16|TRBJ1-6|TRBV25-1
TGTGCCAGCAGTGAATCTCGGGGCTCCTATAATTCACCCCTCCACTTT
CASSESRGSYNSPLHF
>few|TRBD2|17|TRBJ2-1|TRBV14
TGTGCCAGCACCCCAAGAGGTTGGGCGGGAGGGCCCTATGAGCAGTTCTTC
CASTPRGWAGGPYEQFF
>.|TRBD1|17|TRBJ1-5|TRBV19
TGTGCCAGTACTGGAGGGCCTGGACAGGTCCGCAATCAGCCCCAGCATTTT
CASTGGPGQVRNQPQHF
>.|.|13|TRBJ2-7|TRBV19
TGTGCCAGTAGTATTGTGTCGGGCTACGAGCAGTACTTC
CASSIVSGYEQYF
>few|TRBD2|16|TRBJ2-7|TRBV6-2/TRBV6-3
TGTGCCAGCAGTTACCGGGGACTAGCGGTGCCCCACGAGCAGTACTTC
CASSYRGLAVPHEQYF
>once|.|15|TRBJ1-2|TRBV4-1
TGCGCCAGCAGCCAGGAGGAATTAGGAGGCTATGGCTACACCTTC
CASSQEELGGYGYTF
>.|TRBD1|13|TRBJ2-4|TRBV7-3
TGTGCCAGCAGCCTTAACAGGGGGGACATTCAGTACTTC
CASSLNRGDIQYF
>.|.|16|TRBJ2-1|TRBV16
TGTGCCAGCAGCCAATCTCGGGGACTAGGGGGCGGTGAGCAGTTCTTC
CASSQSRGLGGGEQFF
>.|TRBD1|17|TRBJ1-5|TRBV4-3
TGCGCCAGCAGCCAAGATTTAAGGACAGGGTATTCGCAGCCCCAGCATTTT
CASSQDLRTGYSQPQHF
>.|TRBD1|20|TRBJ1-5|TRBV4-2
TGTGCCAGCAGCCAAGATTCTCCGGGACAGGGGCTCGGTAGCAATCAGCCCCAGCATTTT
CASSQDSPGQGLGSNQPQHF
>.|TRBD2|13|TRBJ2-3|TRBV6-5
TGTGCCAGCAGCCAAGCGGGAATAGTTACGCAGTATTTT
CASSQAGIVTQYF
>.|TRBD2|17|TRBJ2-2|TRBV13
TGTGCCAGCAGCCCAACGGGACTAGCGGGAGAAAGGGGGGAGCTGTTTTTT
CASSPTGLAGERGELFF
>.|.|15|TRBJ1-2|TRBV19
TGTGCCAGTAGGGAATCATCAGGGTTCGGCTATGGCTACACCTTC
CASRESSGFGYGYTF
>few|TRBD1|16|TRBJ2-2|TRBV4-3
TGCGCCAGCAGCCCCGGACAGGGGATCAACACCGGGGAGCTGTTTTTT
CASSPGQGINTGELFF
>.|.|12|TRBJ2-7|TRBV2
TGTGCCAGCAGTGAAGGGCGGTACGAGCAGTACTTC
CASSEGRYEQYF
>.|.|18|TRBJ1-3|TRBV19
TGTGCCAGTAGTTCTTGGATTTCGGGTCTTTCCTCTGGAAACACCATATATTTT
CASSSWISGLSSGNTIYF
>.|TRBD2|14|TRBJ2-7|TRBV29-1
TGCAGCGTTGCGGGGACTAGCGGATCCTACGAGCAGTACTTC
CSVAGTSGSYEQYF
>.|TRBD1|13|TRBJ1-2|TRBV28
TGTGCCAGCCGGACAGGGGGCAGCTATGGCTACACCTTC
CASRTGGSYGYTF
>.|TRBD1|15|TRBJ1-4|TRBV7-2
TGTGCCAGCAGCTCGCAGGGGGCAACTAATGAAAAACTGTTTTTT
CASSSQGATNEKLFF
>.|TRBD2|15|TRBJ2-3|TRBV3-1/TRBV3-2
TGTGCCAGCAGCCAAGGGAGCGGGGGGGGAGATACGCAGTATTTT
CASSQGSGGGDTQYF
>once|TRBD1|13|TRBJ1-2|TRBV11-2
TGTGCCAGCAGCCTAGACAGGGGCCGTGGCTACACCTTC
CASSLDRGRGYTF